This T cell receptor beta chain comes out of a study of control samples from healthy donors and cancer patients (TCRdb year 2020). Remarks on this clone: This clone's antigen is unknown. No qualities accompany the bases; no much larger clone lies one base away.

The junction carries 18 bases between V and J, which are trimmed by 3 bases and 5 bases respectively. From its cysteine to its phenylalanine, the CDR3 spans 16 amino acids. The CDR3 DNA has 48 bases and is translated from base 1. CDR1 and CDR2, looked up from the germline V gene, are SGHRS and YFSETQ. Libraries were prepared through the immunoSEQ multiplex PCR assay. The table was pulled from immuneACCESS by TCRdb, which kept in-frame rearrangements only. Such tables lose some clones; where checked, under half of the loss comes from unresolved V genes, and the rest has no known cause. The sample profile shows about 130,000 clones; 75% to 95% of them were found once. Of the sample, 2% to 3% is held by the ten largest clones.

The sequencing sample was made of blood. This clonotype was obtained from a man in his forties or fifties in good health. The chain is encoded by TRBV5-1 joined to TRBJ2-1; the D element could tentatively be TRBD1 or TRBD2, as 6 bases agree for each. The DNA is TGCGCCAGCAGCTCCATCGGGGGCCGGGGCAACAATGAGCAGTTCTTC. The encoded protein is CASSSIGGRGNNEQFF.